The 22 T cell receptor beta chains below all came from one sample that was sequenced in a study of spatial heterogeneity in lung cancer. Time point meaning: blood at routine non-recurrence follow-up after resection. Using its own MiXCR run on the 5' RACE reads, TCRdb lists one record per CDR3 protein. Among some 41,000 distinct CDR3 sequences listed, 8% to 11% were seen once. The starting material was PBMCs, obtained at follow-up. All receptors derive from a female donor with early-stage non-small cell lung cancer.

This clonotype has ten or more counts. The chain couples TRBV14 to TRBJ2-5; 7 bases map to TRBD2. CDR3 length: 14 residues. Trimming removed 0 bases from V and 9 bases from J; junction bases left unmatched: 7. Germline V gives CDR1 SGHDN, CDR2 FVKESK. This chain's CDR3 is CASSQDQRGGPQYF. In DNA, the CDR3 is TGTGCCAGCAGCCAAGATCAGCGGGGCGGGCCCCAGTACTTC.

The chain employs TRBV10-3 and TRBJ2-7; D call uncertain. Trimming took off 4 bases at V and 3 bases at J, with 7 bases between the two ends. The CDR3 is made up of 12 amino acids. CDR1 is ENHRY and CDR2 is SYGVKD in the germline V gene. The DNA for the CDR3 is TGTGCCATCAGTGTGGACGGCTACGAGCAGTACTTC. Its translation is CAISVDGYEQYF.

This clonotype was detected many times. The chain carries TRBV5-4 and TRBJ2-2; 8 nucleotides match TRBD2. CDR1 is SGHNT, CDR2 YYREEE, per germline (reference sequence). V was pared by 0 bases and J by 6 bases, with 13 bases of the junction left unmatched. This CDR3 has 18 amino acids. Written as DNA, the CDR3 is TGTGCCAGCAGCTTGGTCCCCGCGCGGGGGGCGGACGCCGGGGAGCTGTTTTTT. Its protein is CASSLVPARGADAGELFF.

This clonotype appeared many times. This chain uses TRBV10-2 with TRBJ2-3; TRBD2 matches 10 bases. This CDR3 comprises 19 residues. Germline CDR1 WSHSY, CDR2 SAAADI. The J segment lost 0 bases and the V segment lost 7 bases, leaving 16 bases of the junction unmatched. The CDR3 sequence: CASKWGASSGGRSTDTQYF. In DNA form, the CDR3 reads TGCGCCAGCAAGTGGGGGGCGTCTAGCGGGGGCCGTAGCACAGATACGCAGTATTTT.

This clonotype was seen a handful of times. This rearrangement joins TRBV6-2 or TRBV6-3 to TRBJ2-1; D remains ambiguous. The CDR3 spans 11 residues. CDR1 and CDR2 (germline): MNHEY, SVGEGT. The V gene lost 0 bases and the J gene lost 9 bases, with 3 bases spanning the gap. The chain's CDR3 is CASSYSSEQFF. The DNA of the CDR3 is TGTGCCAGCAGTTACTCGAGTGAGCAGTTCTTC.

This clonotype occurred a few times. The V gene is TRBV4-2, the J gene TRBJ2-7, with D perhaps TRBD1 (5 bases). The germline CDR1 and CDR2 sequences are LGHNA and YNFKEQ. V lost 4 bases and J 2 bases, leaving 18 bases between the germline ends. This CDR3 has 16 amino acids. DNA for the CDR3: TGTGCCAGCAGCCCCCAGAAATGGGGCCAACCCTACGAGCAGTACTTC. Translating it yields CASSPQKWGQPYEQYF.

This clonotype came up many times. This sequence joins TRBV5-1 and TRBJ1-5; the D gene is possibly TRBD1 (5 bases). The V end lost 2 bases, the J end lost 3 bases, and 15 bases lay between the germline ends. Germline loops: CDR1 SGHRS, CDR2 YFSETQ. CDR3 length: 16 residues. This CDR3 is CASSFRLGHINQPQHF. The DNA for the CDR3 is TGCGCCAGCAGCTTTAGGCTAGGACATATCAATCAGCCCCAGCATTTT.

This clonotype was detected ten times or more. The V and J genes are TRBV19 and TRBJ2-3; 9 bases map to TRBD1. V was pared by 10 bases and J by 2 bases, with 4 bases of the junction left unmatched. CDR3 length: 13 amino acids. Germline V gene sequence: CDR1 LNHDA, CDR2 SQIVND (reference sequence). CDR3 in amino acids: CATRTGVTDTQYF. The CDR3 DNA reads as TGTGCCACTCGGACAGGGGTCACAGATACGCAGTATTTT.

This clonotype was detected ten times or more. The junction shows a germline mismatch at one end, possibly a read error. The V gene is TRBV7-7, the J gene TRBJ1-1; TRBD1 aligns across 7 bases. Germline CDR1 SSHAT, CDR2 FNYEAQ (reference sequence). The CDR3 consists of 15 residues. CDR3 DNA: TGTGCTAGCAGCTCACTCGGGACAGCGAACACTGAAGCTTTCTTT. This sequence encodes CASSSLGTANTEAFF.

This clonotype was seen ten or more times. The chain has TRBV19 and TRBJ2-1; tentatively, D is TRBD1 (5 bases). Between the trimmed V and J ends, which lost 2 bases and 7 bases, there was a span of 12 bases. The CDR3 is 14 amino acids. Germline CDR1 reads LNHDA; CDR2 reads SQIVND (reference sequence). CDR3: CASSISPGYNEQFF. The CDR3 DNA reads as TGTGCCAGTAGTATATCCCCAGGGTATAATGAGCAGTTCTTC.

The gene calls are TRBV2 and TRBJ2-1; 8 bases are shared with TRBD2. Germline V gene data show CDR1 as SNHLY and CDR2 as FYNNEI. This CDR3 is built from 17 residues. V lost 4 bases, J lost 5 bases, and 13 bases stayed unmatched. CDR3 amino acids: CASSGLGLAGADNEQFF. The CDR3 DNA is TGTGCCAGCAGTGGCCTTGGACTAGCTGGGGCAGACAATGAGCAGTTCTTC.

The chain links TRBV5-1 to TRBJ1-6, with D tentatively TRBD1 (5 bases). The CDR3 is 18 residues long. The germline V gene encodes CDR1 SGHRS and CDR2 YFSETQ. V was clipped by 4 bases and J by 6 bases, with 23 bases between them. The CDR3 sequence: CASSSLGGSADFNSPLHF. In DNA, the CDR3 is TGCGCCAGCAGCAGCCTCGGGGGGAGCGCCGATTTTAATTCACCCCTCCACTTT.

This clonotype appeared a few times. A much larger clone lies one base from this, so it may be a read error. CDR3 residues: CASSSGQNYEQYF. The CDR3 DNA sequence: TGTGCCAGCAGCTCGGGACAGAACTACGAGCAGTACTTC. The chain is built from TRBV12-3 or TRBV12-4 and TRBJ2-7; 7 bases agree with TRBD1. The CDR3 runs to 13 residues. Trimming at V came to 6 bases and at J to 3 bases, leaving 5 bases not matched to a gene.

V and J are TRBV5-6 and TRBJ2-4; D is undetermined. V lost 0 bases, J lost 6 bases, and 10 bases lay in between. Germline values: CDR1 SGHDT, CDR2 YYEEEE. This CDR3 spans 14 amino acids. CDR3 protein: CASSLAASRNIQYF. CDR3 DNA sequence: TGTGCCAGCAGCTTGGCAGCTTCCAGAAACATTCAGTACTTC.

The J gene is TRBJ2-7, the V gene TRBV30; D is possibly TRBD1 (5 bases). The V gene's germline CDR1 is GTSNPN and CDR2 SVGIG (reference sequence). Trimming left V 1 base short and J 3 bases short, with 19 bases between. This CDR3 contains 16 residues. CDR3 coding DNA: TGTGCCTGGAGTGGGTACAGGACAAGAGACCACTACGAGCAGTACTTC. Protein sequence: CAWSGYRTRDHYEQYF. The variable domain in full, completed from reference TRBV30 and TRBJ2-7, reads SQTIHQWPATLVQPVGSPLSLECTVEGTSNPNLYWYRQAAGRGLQLLFYSVGIGQISSEVPQNLSASRPQDRQFILSSKKLLLSDSGFYLCAWSGYRTRDHYEQYFGPGTRLTVT.

This rearrangement joins TRBV19 to TRBJ2-6; 9 nucleotides match TRBD1. This CDR3 spans 16 amino acids. The germline V gene has CDR1 LNHDA and CDR2 SQIVND (reference sequence). The junction had 5 bases not matched to a gene; V was cut back by 5 bases and J by 3 bases. The CDR3 region has the DNA TGTGCCAGTAGTCCGGGACAGGGTTTTGGGGCCAACGTCCTGACTTTC. Encoded protein: CASSPGQGFGANVLTF. The variable domain in full, completed from reference TRBV19 and TRBJ2-6, reads DGGITQSPKYLFRKEGQNVTLSCEQNLNHDAMYWYRQDPGQGLRLIYYSQIVNDFQKGDIAEGYSVSREKKESFPLTVTSAQKNPTAFYLCASSPGQGFGANVLTFGAGSRLTVL.

This clonotype has a handful of counts. V usage is TRBV27 and J usage is TRBJ2-5; D ambiguous. The CDR3 totals 14 residues. CDR1 and CDR2 (germline): MNHEY, SMNVEV (reference sequence). V lost 2 bases, J lost 2 bases, and 9 bases lay in between. The CDR3 coding sequence is TGTGCCAGCAGTTTAGCTGGAAAACAAGAGACCCAGTACTTC. It is translated as CASSLAGKQETQYF.

In this sample, this clonotype turned up many times. The chain employs TRBV25-1 and TRBJ1-4, with 9 bases identical to TRBD1. Trimming took 6 bases from V and 8 from J; bases not matched to a gene: 7. This CDR3 has 14 residues. Germline V CDR1 and CDR2: MGHDK, SYGVNS. This CDR3 reads CASRTDRGREKLFF. The CDR3 DNA reads TGTGCCAGCAGAACGGACAGGGGTAGAGAAAAACTGTTTTTT.

J is TRBJ2-1 and V is TRBV12-3 or TRBV12-4, with 7 bases fitting TRBD1. CDR3 length: 12 residues. Trimming at V came to 3 bases and at J to 9 bases, leaving 2 bases not matched to a gene. Here the CDR3 reads CASSFSGGEQFF. CDR3 DNA: TGTGCCAGCAGTTTCTCAGGGGGTGAGCAGTTCTTC.

This clonotype was seen ten or more times. The chain joins TRBV3-1 to TRBJ1-1; TRBD1 agrees at 9 bases. The germline gives CDR1 LGHDT, CDR2 YNNKEL (reference sequence). Trimming at V came to 6 bases and at J to 4 bases, leaving 12 bases not matched to a gene. The CDR3 is 16 amino acids. CDR3 sequence: CASSPGGTGSGTEAFF. The CDR3 bases are TGTGCCAGCAGTCCAGGCGGGACAGGGTCGGGCACTGAAGCTTTCTTT.

The rearrangement joins TRBV7-2 to TRBJ1-3, with TRBD1 identical over 7 bases. The CDR3 has 16 amino acids. Unmatched junction bases numbered 11, after V lost 5 bases and J lost 4 bases. Per germline, CDR1 SGHTA and CDR2 FQGNSA. This CDR3 reads CASSAKRTGAGNTIYF. The DNA for the CDR3 is TGTGCCAGCAGCGCAAAGAGGACAGGCGCCGGAAACACCATATATTTT.

Ten or more counts support this clonotype. The rearrangement joins TRBV7-3 to TRBJ2-1; the D is unclear. This CDR3 region has 12 residues. Trimming took 5 bases from V and 10 from J, leaving 12 bases between them. The germline CDR1 and CDR2 sequences are SGHTA and FQGTGA. CDR3 nucleotides: TGTGCCAGCAGCCTTACCGGCAGAGAGCAGTTCTTC. Translated: CASSLTGREQFF. Full variable domain (missing parts from reference TRBV7-3 and TRBJ2-1): GAGVSQTPSNKVTEKGKYVELRCDPISGHTALYWYRQSLGQGPEFLIYFQGTGAADDSGLPNDRFFAVRPEGSVSTLKIQRTERGDSAVYLCASSLTGREQFFGPGTRLTVL.